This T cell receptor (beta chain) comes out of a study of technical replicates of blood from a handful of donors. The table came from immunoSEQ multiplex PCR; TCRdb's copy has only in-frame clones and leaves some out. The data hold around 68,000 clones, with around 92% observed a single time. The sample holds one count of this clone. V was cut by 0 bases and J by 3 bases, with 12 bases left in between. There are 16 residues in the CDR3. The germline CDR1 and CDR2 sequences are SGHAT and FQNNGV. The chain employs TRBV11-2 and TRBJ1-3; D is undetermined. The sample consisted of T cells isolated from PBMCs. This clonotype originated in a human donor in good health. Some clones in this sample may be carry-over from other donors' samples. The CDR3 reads CASSLEWWGGGNTIYF. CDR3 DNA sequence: TGTGCCAGCAGCTTAGAATGGTGGGGAGGTGGAAACACCATATATTTT.